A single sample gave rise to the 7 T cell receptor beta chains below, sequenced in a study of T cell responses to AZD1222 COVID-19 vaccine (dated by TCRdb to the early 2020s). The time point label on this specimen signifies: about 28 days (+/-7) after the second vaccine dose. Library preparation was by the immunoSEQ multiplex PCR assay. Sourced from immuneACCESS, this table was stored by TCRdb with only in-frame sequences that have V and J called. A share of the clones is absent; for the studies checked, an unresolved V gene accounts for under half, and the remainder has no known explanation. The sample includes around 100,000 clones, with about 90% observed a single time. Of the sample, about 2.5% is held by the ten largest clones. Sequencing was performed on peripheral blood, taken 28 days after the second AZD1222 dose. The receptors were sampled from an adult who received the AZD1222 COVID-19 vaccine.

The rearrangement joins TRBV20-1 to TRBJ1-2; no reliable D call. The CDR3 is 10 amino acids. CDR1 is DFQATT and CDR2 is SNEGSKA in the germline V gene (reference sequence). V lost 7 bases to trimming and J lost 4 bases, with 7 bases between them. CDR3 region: CSVPGYGYTF. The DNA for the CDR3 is TGCAGTGTCCCGGGCTATGGCTACACCTTC.

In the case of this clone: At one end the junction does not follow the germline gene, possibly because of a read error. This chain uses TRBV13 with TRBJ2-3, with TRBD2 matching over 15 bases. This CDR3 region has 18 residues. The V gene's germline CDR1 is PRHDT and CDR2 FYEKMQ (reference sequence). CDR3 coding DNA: TGTGCCAGCAGCCTAGGAGGACTAGCGGGAGGGTACACAGATACGCAGTATTTT. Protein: CASSLGGLAGGYTDTQYF. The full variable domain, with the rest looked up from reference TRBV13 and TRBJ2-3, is AAGVIQSPRHLIKEKRETATLKCYPIPRHDTVYWYQQGPGQDPQFLISFYEKMQSDKGSIPDRFSAQQFSDYHSELNMSSLELGDSALYFCASSLGGLAGGYTDTQYFGPGTRLTVL.

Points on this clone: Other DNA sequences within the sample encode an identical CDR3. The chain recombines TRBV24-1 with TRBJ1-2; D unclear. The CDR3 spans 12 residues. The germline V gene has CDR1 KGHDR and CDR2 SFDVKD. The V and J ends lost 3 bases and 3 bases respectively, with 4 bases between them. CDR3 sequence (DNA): TGTGCCACCAGTGATATCGACTATGGCTACACCTTC. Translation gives CATSDIDYGYTF.

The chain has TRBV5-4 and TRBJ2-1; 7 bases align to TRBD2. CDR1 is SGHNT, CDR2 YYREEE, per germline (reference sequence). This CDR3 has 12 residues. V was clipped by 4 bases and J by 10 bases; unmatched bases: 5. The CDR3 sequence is CASSRREKEQFF. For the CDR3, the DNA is TGTGCCAGCAGCCGGCGGGAGAAGGAGCAGTTCTTC.

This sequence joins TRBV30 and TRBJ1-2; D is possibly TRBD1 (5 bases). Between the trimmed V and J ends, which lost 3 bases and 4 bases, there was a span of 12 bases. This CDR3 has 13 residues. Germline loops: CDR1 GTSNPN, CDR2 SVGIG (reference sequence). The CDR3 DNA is TGTGCCTGGAGCGAGGGACGGTTCTATGGCTACACCTTC. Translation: CAWSEGRFYGYTF.

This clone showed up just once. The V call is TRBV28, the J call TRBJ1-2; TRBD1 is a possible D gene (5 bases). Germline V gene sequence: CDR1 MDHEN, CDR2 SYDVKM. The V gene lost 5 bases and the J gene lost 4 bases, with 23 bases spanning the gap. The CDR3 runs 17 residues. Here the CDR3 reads CASSLSYRDRFSYGYTF. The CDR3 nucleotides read TGTGCCAGCAGTCTATCTTACCGGGACCGCTTTTCCTATGGCTACACCTTC.

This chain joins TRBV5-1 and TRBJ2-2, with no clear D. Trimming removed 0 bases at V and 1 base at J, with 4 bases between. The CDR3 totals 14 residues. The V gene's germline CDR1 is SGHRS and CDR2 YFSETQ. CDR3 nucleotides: TGCGCCAGCAGCTTGGCTGTGAACACCGGGGAGCTGTTTTTT. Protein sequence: CASSLAVNTGELFF. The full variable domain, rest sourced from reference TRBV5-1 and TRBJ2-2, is KAGVTQTPRYLIKTRGQQVTLSCSPISGHRSVSWYQQTPGQGLQFLFEYFSETQRNKGNFPGRFSGRQFSNSRSEMNVSTLELGDSALYLCASSLAVNTGELFFGEGSRLTVL.